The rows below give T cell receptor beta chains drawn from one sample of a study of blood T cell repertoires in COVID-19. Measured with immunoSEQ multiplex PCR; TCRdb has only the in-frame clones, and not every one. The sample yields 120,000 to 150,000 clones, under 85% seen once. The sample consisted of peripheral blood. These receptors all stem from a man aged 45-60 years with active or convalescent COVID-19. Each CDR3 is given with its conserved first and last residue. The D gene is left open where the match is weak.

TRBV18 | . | CASSPKDSNKPYEQYF
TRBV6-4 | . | CASSDSTGRGYQETQYF
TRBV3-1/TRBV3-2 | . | CASSRDSRQGQFF
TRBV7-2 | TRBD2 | CASSSRTSGTPSYNEQFF
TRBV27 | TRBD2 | CASNILAGGHEQFF
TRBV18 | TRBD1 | CASSPTGTGGLNTQYF
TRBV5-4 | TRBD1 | CASSWDRGDTGELFF
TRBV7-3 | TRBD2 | CASRAGSTDTQYF
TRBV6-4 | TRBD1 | CASSDRPGGDSPLHF
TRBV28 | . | CASSPNSGANVLTF
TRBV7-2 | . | CASSLRVTGNQPQHF
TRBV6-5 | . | CASLRRAYEQYF
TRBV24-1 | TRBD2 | CATSAVGGLAGYTGELFF
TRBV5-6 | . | CASSFFSYEQYF
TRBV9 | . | CASSPRGGSGNTIYF
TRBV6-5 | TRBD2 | CASSYRTSGADTQYF
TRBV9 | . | CASSSRAVEGSPLHF
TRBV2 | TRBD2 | CASSEMGGTLNEQFF
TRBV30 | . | CAWSVLETQYF
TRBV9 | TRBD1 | CASSVARGGADYGYTF
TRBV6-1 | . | CASSEAGGAWQPQHF
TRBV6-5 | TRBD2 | CASIIRAGRTDTQYF
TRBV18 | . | CASSPPVAGIYEQYF
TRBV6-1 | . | CASSEAPTSSGNTIYF
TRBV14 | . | CASSQDPGPSTDTQYF
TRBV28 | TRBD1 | CASSTGATEAFF
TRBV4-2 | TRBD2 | CASSHSLAGGRYEQFF
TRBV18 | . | CASSPSRDEQYF
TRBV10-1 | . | CASTRRGNTEAFF
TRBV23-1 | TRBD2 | CASSPSGTSGRGSYNEQFF
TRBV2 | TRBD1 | CASRSPGQGNEKLFF
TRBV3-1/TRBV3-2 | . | CASSQGGYTGELFF
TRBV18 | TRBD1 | CASSPRDRVPGNTIYF
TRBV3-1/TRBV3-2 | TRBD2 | CASSQMLAGGPGELFF
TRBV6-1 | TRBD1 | CASSETGGSNYGYTF
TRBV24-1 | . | CATSEVRGTSTDTQYF
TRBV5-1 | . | CASSRTNANTGELFF
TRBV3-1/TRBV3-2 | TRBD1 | CASSQGGQAEFF
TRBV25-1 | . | CASSVQNNSPLHF
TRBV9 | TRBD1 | CASSATGEQQYF
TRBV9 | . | CASSVAGGGTEAFF
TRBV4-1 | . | CASSRPGQNGYTF
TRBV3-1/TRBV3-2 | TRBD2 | CASSQSGLAGLLKNEQYF
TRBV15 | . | CATSRAPSGDTEAFF
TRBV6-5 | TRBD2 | CASSLGLAGGIGEQFF
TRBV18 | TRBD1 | CASSRTDRGLNSPLHF